This record looks at one TCR beta chain sequence and its context. The sample is drawn from a study of T cell changes during pregnancy in multiple sclerosis. Generated by immunoSEQ multiplex PCR, the TCRdb table keeps only in-frame clones and is missing some. Of about 52,000 clones listed, 85% to 95% are singletons. CDR3 size: 16 residues. Looked up from germline, CDR1 is LGHNA and CDR2 is YSLEER. V trimming: 1 base; J trimming: 5 bases; junction bases outside the gene matches: 8. This clonotype was obtained from a female donor with multiple sclerosis, enrolled in a pregnancy study. V and J are TRBV4-3 and TRBJ2-5; TRBD2 matches at 9 bases. The sample consisted of CD4+ T cells from peripheral blood mononuclear cells, taken in the third trimester of pregnancy. CDR3 DNA sequence: TGCGCCAGCAGCCAAGTCGGAGCGGGGGGCGGTGAGACCCAGTACTTC. This sequence encodes CASSQVGAGGGETQYF.